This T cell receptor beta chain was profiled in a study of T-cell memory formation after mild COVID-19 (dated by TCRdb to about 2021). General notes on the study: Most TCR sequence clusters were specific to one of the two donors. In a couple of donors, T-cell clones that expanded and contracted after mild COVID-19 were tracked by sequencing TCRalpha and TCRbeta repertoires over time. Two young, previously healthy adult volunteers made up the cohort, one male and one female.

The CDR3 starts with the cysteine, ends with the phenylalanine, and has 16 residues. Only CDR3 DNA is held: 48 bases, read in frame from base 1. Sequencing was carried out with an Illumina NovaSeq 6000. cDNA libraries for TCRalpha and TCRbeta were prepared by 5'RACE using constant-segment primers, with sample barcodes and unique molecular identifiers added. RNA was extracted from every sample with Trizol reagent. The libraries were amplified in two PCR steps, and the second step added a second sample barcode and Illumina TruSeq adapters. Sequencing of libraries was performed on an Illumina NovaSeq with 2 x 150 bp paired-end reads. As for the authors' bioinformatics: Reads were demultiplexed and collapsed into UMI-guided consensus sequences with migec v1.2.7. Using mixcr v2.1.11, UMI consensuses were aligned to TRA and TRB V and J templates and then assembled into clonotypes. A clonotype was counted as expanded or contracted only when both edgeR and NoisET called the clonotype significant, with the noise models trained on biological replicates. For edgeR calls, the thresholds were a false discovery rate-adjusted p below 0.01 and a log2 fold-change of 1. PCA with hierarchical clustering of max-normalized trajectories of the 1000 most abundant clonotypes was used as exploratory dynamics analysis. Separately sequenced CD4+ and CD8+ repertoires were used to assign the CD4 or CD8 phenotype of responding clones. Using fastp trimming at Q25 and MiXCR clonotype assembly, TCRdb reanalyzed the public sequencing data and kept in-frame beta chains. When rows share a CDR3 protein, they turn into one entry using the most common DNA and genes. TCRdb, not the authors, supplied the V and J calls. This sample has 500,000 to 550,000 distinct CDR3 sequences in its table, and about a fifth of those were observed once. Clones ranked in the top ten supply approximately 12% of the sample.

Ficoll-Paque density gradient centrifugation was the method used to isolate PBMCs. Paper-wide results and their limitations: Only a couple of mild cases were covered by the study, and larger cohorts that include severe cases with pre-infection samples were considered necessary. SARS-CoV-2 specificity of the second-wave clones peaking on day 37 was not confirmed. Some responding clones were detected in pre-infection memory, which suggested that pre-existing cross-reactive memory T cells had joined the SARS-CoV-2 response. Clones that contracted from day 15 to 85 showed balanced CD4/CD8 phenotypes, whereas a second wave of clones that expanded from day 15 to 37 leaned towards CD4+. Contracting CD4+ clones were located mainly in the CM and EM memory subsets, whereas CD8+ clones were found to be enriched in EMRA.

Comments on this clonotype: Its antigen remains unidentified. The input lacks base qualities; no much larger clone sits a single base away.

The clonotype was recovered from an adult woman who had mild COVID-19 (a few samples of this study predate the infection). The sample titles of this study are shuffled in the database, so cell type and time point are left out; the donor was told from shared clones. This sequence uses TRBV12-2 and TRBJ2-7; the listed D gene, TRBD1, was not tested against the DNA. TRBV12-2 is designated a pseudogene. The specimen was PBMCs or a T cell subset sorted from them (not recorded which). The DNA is TGTGCAAGTCGCTTAGACGGGCGGGACACCGGGTGCGAGCAGTACTTC. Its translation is CASRLDGRDTGCEQYF.